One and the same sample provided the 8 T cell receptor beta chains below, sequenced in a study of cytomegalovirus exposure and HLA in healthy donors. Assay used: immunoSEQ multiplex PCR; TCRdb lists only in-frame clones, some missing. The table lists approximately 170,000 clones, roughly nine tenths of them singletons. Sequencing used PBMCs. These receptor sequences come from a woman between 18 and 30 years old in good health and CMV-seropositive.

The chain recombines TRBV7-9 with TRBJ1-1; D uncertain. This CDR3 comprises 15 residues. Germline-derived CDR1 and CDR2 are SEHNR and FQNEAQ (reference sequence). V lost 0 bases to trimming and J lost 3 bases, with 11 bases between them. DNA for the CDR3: TGTGCCAGCAGCTTAGCGCCAATAGTGGACACTGAAGCTTTCTTT. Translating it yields CASSLAPIVDTEAFF. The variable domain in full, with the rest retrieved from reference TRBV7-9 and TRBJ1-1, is DTGVSQNPRHKITKRGQNVTFRCDPISEHNRLYWYRQTLGQGPEFLTYFQNEAQLEKSRLLSDRFSAERPKGSFSTLEIQRTEQGDSAMYLCASSLAPIVDTEAFFGQGTRLTVV.

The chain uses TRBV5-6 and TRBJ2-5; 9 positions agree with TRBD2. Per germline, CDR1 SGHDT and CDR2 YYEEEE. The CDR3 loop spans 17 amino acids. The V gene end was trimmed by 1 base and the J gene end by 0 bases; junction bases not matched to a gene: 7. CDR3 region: CASSLFHAGGYQETQYF. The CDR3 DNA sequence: TGTGCCAGCAGCTTGTTCCACGCGGGAGGGTACCAAGAGACCCAGTACTTC.

For the CDR3, the DNA is TGTGCCAGCAGGTCTTCTCTAGCGATATTTCCCTACAATGAGCAGTTCTTC. Encoded protein: CASRSSLAIFPYNEQFF. The V call is TRBV27, the J call TRBJ2-1; TRBD2 might be the D (6 bases). The CDR3 totals 17 residues. Trimming stripped 6 bases from V and 2 bases from J, with 20 bases between. The germline CDR1 and CDR2 sequences are MNHEY and SMNVEV (reference sequence).

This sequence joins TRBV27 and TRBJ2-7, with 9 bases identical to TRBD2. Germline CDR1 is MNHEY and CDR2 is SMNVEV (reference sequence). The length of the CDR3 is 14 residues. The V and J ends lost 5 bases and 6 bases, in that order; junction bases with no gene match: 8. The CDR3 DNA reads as TGTGCCAGCAGTCCCCGACTAGCGGTGTTCGAGCAGTACTTC. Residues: CASSPRLAVFEQYF.

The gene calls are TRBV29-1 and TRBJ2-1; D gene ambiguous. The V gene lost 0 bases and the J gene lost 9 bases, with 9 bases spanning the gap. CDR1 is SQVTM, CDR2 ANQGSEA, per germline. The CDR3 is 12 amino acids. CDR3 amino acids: CSVEDIESEQFF. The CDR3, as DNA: TGCAGCGTTGAAGATATCGAGAGTGAGCAGTTCTTC.

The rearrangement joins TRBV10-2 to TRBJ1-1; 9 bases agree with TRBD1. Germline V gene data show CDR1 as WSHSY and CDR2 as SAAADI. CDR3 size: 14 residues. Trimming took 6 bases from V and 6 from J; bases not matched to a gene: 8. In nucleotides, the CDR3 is TGCGCCAGCAGAGCAGGGACAGGGCTGTCTGAAGCTTTCTTT. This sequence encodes CASRAGTGLSEAFF.

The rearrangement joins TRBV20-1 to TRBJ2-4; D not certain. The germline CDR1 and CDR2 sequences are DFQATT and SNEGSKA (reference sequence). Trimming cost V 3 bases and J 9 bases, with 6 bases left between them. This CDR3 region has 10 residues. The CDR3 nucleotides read TGCAGTGCTAGCACTGGCATTCAGTACTTC. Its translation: CSASTGIQYF.

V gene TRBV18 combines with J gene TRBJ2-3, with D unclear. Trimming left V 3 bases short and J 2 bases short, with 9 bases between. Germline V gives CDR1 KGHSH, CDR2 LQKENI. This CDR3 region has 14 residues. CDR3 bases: TGTGCCAGCTCACCCTCTAGGAACACAGATACGCAGTATTTT. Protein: CASSPSRNTDTQYF. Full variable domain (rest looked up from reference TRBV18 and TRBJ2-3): NAGVMQNPRHLVRRRGQEARLRCSPMKGHSHVYWYRQLPEEGLKFMVYLQKENIIDESGMPKERFSAEFPKEGPSILRIQQVVRGDSAAYFCASSPSRNTDTQYFGPGTRLTVL.